The next 31 T cell receptor beta chains were all read from a single sample in a study of T cells in Graves' hyperthyroidism and ophthalmopathy (dated by TCRdb to the late 2010s). Receptor libraries were prepared by multiplex PCR. The sequencer listed for this sample is Illumina HiSeq 2000. TCR beta CDR3 regions were amplified from RNA transcripts. For the first round of RT-PCR on the TCR CDR3, the HTBI primer set was used together with the Qiagen OneStep RT-PCR kit. The public sequencing data were trimmed at Q25 with fastp and processed into clonotypes with MiXCR by TCRdb, which kept only in-frame beta chains. Each CDR3 protein gets just one entry, which takes the most common genes and DNA from the rows behind it. The sample has hundreds of thousands of distinct CDR3 sequences on record, roughly 20% of them singletons. The leading ten clones occupy roughly 60% of the sample. The sequenced sample was blood. These receptor sequences come from a man younger than 45 with Graves' ophthalmopathy.

The genes are TRBV7-9 and TRBJ2-7; TRBD1 might be the D (5 bases). This CDR3 region has 12 residues. The germline V gene has CDR1 SEHNR and CDR2 FQNEAQ (reference sequence). Deletions cut 5 bases from V and 3 bases from J, with 8 bases between. CDR3 bases: TGTGCCAGCAGCGTGACAGTCTACGAGCAGTACTTC. Translation gives CASSVTVYEQYF.

This clonotype has just a few counts. CDR3 DNA sequence: TGCAGTGCGGCGGCTAGCAGTGAGCAGTTCTTC. It is translated as CSAAASSEQFF. J is TRBJ2-1 and V is TRBV20-1; TRBD2 is a possible D gene (5 bases). CDR3 length equals 11 residues. Trimming removed 6 bases from V and 9 bases from J, with 12 bases in between. Germline CDR1 DFQATT, CDR2 SNEGSKA (reference sequence).

The chain has TRBV29-1 and TRBJ1-1; D not certain. Trimming stripped 7 bases from V and 0 bases from J, with 9 bases between. Per germline, CDR1 SQVTM and CDR2 ANQGSEA. This CDR3 has 12 residues. CDR3 nucleotide sequence: TGCAGCGGACACCGCGTGAACACTGAAGCTTTCTTT. Translation gives CSGHRVNTEAFF.

This clonotype has only a few counts. The chain joins TRBV5-6 to TRBJ2-7; D possibly corresponds to TRBD1 (5 bases). This CDR3 is 17 amino acids long. Germline-derived CDR1 and CDR2 are SGHDT and YYEEEE. V was cut by 0 bases and J by 0 bases, with 16 bases left in between. CDR3: CASSLGGYSWDSYEQYF. The CDR3 region has the DNA TGTGCCAGCAGCTTGGGGGGCTATTCCTGGGACTCCTACGAGCAGTACTTC.

The table lists this clonotype with a few counts. The CDR3 reads CSANRENTEAFF. The CDR3 coding sequence is TGCAGTGCTAACCGCGAGAACACTGAAGCTTTCTTT. The chain combines TRBV20-1 with TRBJ1-1, with D uncertain. Looked up from germline, CDR1 is DFQATT and CDR2 is SNEGSKA (reference sequence). V dropped 4 bases and J dropped 1 base, with 7 bases sitting between them. This CDR3 is 12 amino acids long.

V is TRBV27 and J is TRBJ2-2; TRBD1 matches 7 bases. Germline assignment: CDR1 MNHEY and CDR2 SMNVEV (reference sequence). This CDR3 contains 16 residues. Germline trimming cut 7 bases from V and 7 bases from J; bases unmatched to any gene: 15. CDR3 in DNA: TGTGCCAGCACGCCGGCTCCGGGACAGCGTCACGGGGAGCTGTTTTTT. Protein product: CASTPAPGQRHGELFF.

This clonotype was counted only a few times. This chain links TRBV28 with TRBJ2-1; 7 bases match TRBD1. The ends lost 5 bases at V and 15 bases at J; junction bases unmatched: 13. Germline V gene lookup returns CDR1 MDHEN and CDR2 SYDVKM. The CDR3 spans 13 residues. The CDR3 nucleotides read TGTGCCAGCAGTCCCGACAGGGTTTCTCTTGGGTTCTTC. Encoded protein: CASSPDRVSLGFF.

The chain has TRBV7-2 and TRBJ2-1, with D perhaps being TRBD1 or TRBD2 (5 bases each). CDR1 and CDR2 from the germline V gene are SGHTA and FQGNSA. V dropped 3 bases and J dropped 2 bases, with 17 bases sitting between them. This CDR3 has 17 amino acids. Here the CDR3 DNA reads TGTGCCAGCAGCTTGGGGGACGTCGGGTTAGCCTACAATGAGCAGTTCTTC. This codes for CASSLGDVGLAYNEQFF.

This clonotype appeared many times. The gene calls are TRBV10-3 and TRBJ1-1; D gene ambiguous. The V gene lost 5 bases and the J gene lost 0 bases, with 10 bases spanning the gap. From germline, CDR1 is ENHRY and CDR2 SYGVKD. The CDR3 has 14 amino acids. CDR3: CAISPRQMNTEAFF. In nucleotides, the CDR3 is TGTGCCATCAGTCCTAGGCAGATGAACACTGAAGCTTTCTTT.

This clonotype was picked up a small number of times. J is TRBJ1-1 and V is TRBV3-1; D uncertain. V was pared by 1 base and J by 1 base, with 7 bases between. The CDR3 length is 14 residues. Germline V gene lookup returns CDR1 LGHDT and CDR2 YNNKEL (reference sequence). The CDR3, as DNA: TGTGCCAGCAGCCAAGCGACGGGGAACACTGAAGCTTTCTTT. Translated, it gives CASSQATGNTEAFF.

The rearrangement uses TRBV5-1 and TRBJ1-1; D not certain. Germline loops: CDR1 SGHRS, CDR2 YFSETQ. The CDR3 sequence is 11 residues long. Trimming removed 1 base from V and 8 bases from J, with 6 bases in between. CDR3 amino acids: CASSLSEEAFF. CDR3 coding DNA: TGCGCCAGCAGCTTGTCTGAAGAAGCTTTCTTT.

There are a few counts of this clonotype. The rearrangement uses TRBV19 and TRBJ1-1, with D perhaps TRBD1 (6 bases). Per the germline V gene, CDR1 is LNHDA and CDR2 is SQIVND (reference sequence). Trimming took 6 bases from V and 10 from J, leaving 18 bases between them. This CDR3 spans 13 amino acids. The CDR3 loop reads CASRKESGQTAFF. DNA of the CDR3: TGTGCCAGTAGGAAGGAGTCGGGACAAACAGCTTTCTTT.

The table lists this clonotype with many counts. The chain carries TRBV20-1 and TRBJ2-1; 11 bases match TRBD2. This CDR3 is built from 14 residues. J gave up 7 bases and V 6 bases, and 8 bases lay outside the gene matches. Germline-derived CDR1 and CDR2 are DFQATT and SNEGSKA (reference sequence). Here the CDR3 reads CSASPSGRMNEQFF. The CDR3 region has the DNA TGCAGTGCCAGTCCTAGCGGGAGGATGAATGAGCAGTTCTTC.

The rearrangement links TRBV13 to TRBJ2-7; the D gene is possibly TRBD2 (6 bases). Germline CDR1 reads PRHDT; CDR2 reads FYEKMQ (reference sequence). The CDR3 extends over 14 amino acids. V lost 5 bases to trimming and J lost 0 bases, with 11 bases between them. CDR3 in amino acids: CASSHYGSSYEQYF. CDR3 bases: TGTGCCAGCAGCCACTACGGGAGCTCCTACGAGCAGTACTTC.

This clonotype was seen more than once but under ten times. The chain uses TRBV5-1 and TRBJ2-1; 10 bases line up with TRBD2. Germline assignment: CDR1 SGHRS and CDR2 YFSETQ. V gave up 5 bases and J gave up 5 bases; unmatched junction bases: 10. The CDR3 runs to 16 residues. CDR3 region: CASRPVGTSVNNEQFF. The CDR3 DNA reads as TGCGCCAGCAGACCCGTCGGGACTAGCGTAAACAATGAGCAGTTCTTC.

This clonotype was counted between two and nine times. One end of the junction is discordant with germline, which a read error may explain. This chain uses TRBV28 with TRBJ2-5; perhaps D is TRBD1 or TRBD2 (5 bases each). This CDR3 has 13 amino acids. The germline V gene encodes CDR1 MDHEN and CDR2 SYDVKM. The CDR3 protein is CASSPKLGAAMNF. The CDR3 coding sequence is TGTGCCAGCAGTCCAAAACTCGGGGCAGCCATGAACTTC.

V and J are TRBV30 and TRBJ2-7, with D possibly being TRBD1 (6 bases). Trimming took off 7 bases at V and 3 bases at J, with 13 bases between the two ends. CDR1 is GTSNPN, CDR2 SVGIG, per germline (reference sequence). The CDR3 is 12 amino acids. CDR3 sequence reads: CASSGQDYEQYF. In DNA, the CDR3 is TGTGCCTCCTCGGGACAAGACTACGAGCAGTACTTC.

This clonotype is large within its sample. V gene TRBV2 combines with J gene TRBJ2-3, with 9 bases lining up with TRBD2. Germline CDR1 and CDR2: SNHLY and FYNNEI. Trimming took 8 bases from V and 4 from J; bases not matched to a gene: 10. The length of the CDR3 is 15 residues. The DNA for the CDR3 is TGTGCCAGCGCTGGTAGCGGGAGAGTGGCAGATACGCAGTATTTT. Amino acids: CASAGSGRVADTQYF.

This chain connects TRBV28 to TRBJ1-3; 7 bases line up with TRBD1. This CDR3 has 11 residues. Germline V lookup: CDR1 MDHEN, CDR2 SYDVKM. The ends lost 6 bases at V and 11 bases at J; junction bases unmatched: 4. CDR3 residues: CASRYGQAIYF. The CDR3 bases are TGTGCCAGCAGATACGGACAGGCCATATATTTT.

The rearrangement links TRBV18 to TRBJ1-6, with 8 nucleotides matching TRBD1. Germline loops: CDR1 KGHSH, CDR2 LQKENI. The CDR3 runs to 16 residues. J was trimmed by 5 bases and V by 3 bases; bases with no gene match: 6. The CDR3 DNA sequence: TGTGCCAGCTCACCGACAGGGGCGCGGGATAATTCACCCCTCCACTTT. The encoded protein is CASSPTGARDNSPLHF. Filled out from reference TRBV18 and TRBJ1-6, the complete variable domain reads NAGVMQNPRHLVRRRGQEARLRCSPMKGHSHVYWYRQLPEEGLKFMVYLQKENIIDESGMPKERFSAEFPKEGPSILRIQQVVRGDSAAYFCASSPTGARDNSPLHFGNGTRLTVT.

The V call is TRBV6-2 or TRBV6-3, the J call TRBJ1-5, with a tentative D call TRBD1 (5 bases). The germline CDR1 and CDR2 sequences are MNHEY and SVGEGT. Deletions cut 5 bases from V and 0 bases from J, with 14 bases between. CDR3 size: 16 residues. The CDR3 sequence: CASSIGTVYSNQPQHF. The DNA for the CDR3 is TGTGCCAGCAGTATAGGGACGGTTTATAGCAATCAGCCCCAGCATTTT.

V is TRBV7-3 and J is TRBJ2-1, with 10 bases fitting TRBD2. The V gene's germline CDR1 is SGHTA and CDR2 FQGTGA. V was clipped by 7 bases and J by 4 bases; unmatched bases: 4. This CDR3 region has 14 residues. The CDR3 nucleotides read TGTGCCAGCAAACTAGCGGGAAATTACAATGAGCAGTTCTTC. Amino acid sequence: CASKLAGNYNEQFF.

In this sample, this clonotype turned up a few times. V and J are TRBV20-1 and TRBJ2-7; the match to TRBD2 covers 14 bases. The CDR3 covers 14 residues. Looked up from germline, CDR1 is DFQATT and CDR2 is SNEGSKA (reference sequence). V lost 6 bases and J lost 2; bases outside the gene matches: 3. Here the CDR3 DNA reads TGCAGTGCACGGACTAGCGGGAGGACCTACGAGCAGTACTTC. It translates to CSARTSGRTYEQYF.

This clonotype was picked up many times. V is TRBV2 and J is TRBJ2-5; D may match TRBD1 or TRBD2 (5 bases each). Trimming stripped 10 bases from V and 5 bases from J, with 17 bases between. CDR1 SNHLY and CDR2 FYNNEI come from the germline V gene. This CDR3 spans 13 amino acids. CDR3 sequence reads: CATSDWGSETQYF. The DNA of the CDR3 is TGTGCCACCTCGGACTGGGGCAGCGAGACCCAGTACTTC.

The V gene is TRBV7-8, the J gene TRBJ2-7; 8 nucleotides match TRBD1. There are 14 residues in the CDR3. The germline CDR1 and CDR2 sequences are SGHVS and FQNEAQ. Unmatched junction bases numbered 7, after V lost 3 bases and J lost 6 bases. The DNA of the CDR3 is TGTGCCAGCAGCTTGGACAGGGTTGTGAGCGAGCAGTACTTC. Protein: CASSLDRVVSEQYF.

V usage is TRBV11-2 and J usage is TRBJ2-3; perhaps TRBD1 as D (5 bases). The CDR3 is made up of 15 amino acids. Trimming shortened V by 5 bases and J by 2 bases, and 14 bases separated the two germline ends. CDR1 and CDR2 from the germline V gene are SGHAT and FQNNGV. The CDR3 region is CASSRGGMNTDTQYF. CDR3 sequence (DNA): TGTGCCAGCAGCAGGGGTGGGATGAACACAGATACGCAGTATTTT.

The V call is TRBV9, the J call TRBJ2-5, with D maybe TRBD2 (5 bases). CDR3 length: 14 amino acids. The germline gives CDR1 SGDLS, CDR2 YYNGEE. Trimming took off 2 bases at V and 4 bases at J, with 12 bases between the two ends. CDR3 nucleotides: TGTGCCAGCAGCGTTTCGGGATGGGCAGAGACCCAGTACTTC. The encoded protein is CASSVSGWAETQYF. The entire variable domain, with the rest obtained from reference TRBV9 and TRBJ2-5, is as follows: DSGVTQTPKHLITATGQRVTLRCSPRSGDLSVYWYQQSLDQGLQFLIQYYNGEERAKGNILERFSAQQFPDLHSELNLSSLELGDSALYFCASSVSGWAETQYFGPGTRLLVL.

This clonotype was seen repeatedly, ten times or more. V and J are TRBV3-1 and TRBJ1-2, with D uncertain. The ends were cut back, 2 bases at V and 8 bases at J, with 12 bases in the middle. Germline V lookup: CDR1 LGHDT, CDR2 YNNKEL (reference sequence). This CDR3 has 13 amino acids. CDR3 bases: TGTGCCAGCAGCCAAATCGGGTTTCGGGGCTACACCTTC. It is translated as CASSQIGFRGYTF. The complete variable domain, with remaining parts taken from reference TRBV3-1 and TRBJ1-2, reads DTAVSQTPKYLVTQMGNDKSIKCEQNLGHDTMYWYKQDSKKFLKIMFSYNNKELIINETVPNRFSPKSPDKAHLNLHINSLELGDSAVYFCASSQIGFRGYTFGSGTRLTVV.

This clonotype came up many times. The chain employs TRBV5-1 and TRBJ1-5, with no clear D. The CDR3 runs 16 residues. In germline, CDR1 is SGHRS, CDR2 YFSETQ. Trimming stripped 5 bases from V and 2 bases from J, with 17 bases between. CDR3 nucleotides: TGCGCCAGCAGGGCATTCCGACTATATGGCAATCAGCCCCAGCATTTT. Translation: CASRAFRLYGNQPQHF.

The V gene is TRBV6-1, the J gene TRBJ1-1, with D tentatively TRBD1 (6 bases). CDR1 and CDR2 from the germline V gene are MNHNS and SASEGT. Trimming shortened V by 5 bases and J by 4 bases, and 14 bases separated the two germline ends. This CDR3 region has 14 residues. CDR3 nucleotides: TGTGCCAGCAGTCCCTCACAGGGAGCCACTGAAGCTTTCTTT. It codes for CASSPSQGATEAFF.

This clonotype was counted between two and nine times. This chain joins TRBV3-1 and TRBJ2-2; tentative D call: TRBD2 (6 bases). V gave up 0 bases and J gave up 2 bases, with 16 bases separating them. This CDR3 comprises 18 residues. The germline gives CDR1 LGHDT, CDR2 YNNKEL (reference sequence). In DNA form, the CDR3 reads TGTGCCAGCAGCCAAGAAGTCCCTCGGACTATCAACACCGGGGAGCTGTTTTTT. Encoded protein: CASSQEVPRTINTGELFF.